The clone carrying this T cell receptor (beta chain) was counted a single time. Methods used by the authors: Reference gene primer amplification yielded estimated nucleated cell counts. Measured with immunoSEQ multiplex PCR; TCRdb has only the in-frame clones, and not every one. The DNA gave D and trimming, while V, J and clone size come from that table. The data hold 240,000 or so clones, with roughly 80% observed a single time. Looked up from germline, CDR1 is LNHDA and CDR2 is SQIVND (reference sequence). V lost 6 bases and J lost 2; bases outside the gene matches: 3. The CDR3 has 15 amino acids. This specimen belongs to a study of blood T cell repertoires in COVID-19. Background on the study: From the United States, Italy and Spain came samples of acute and convalescent COVID-19. PBMCs, B-cell-depleted T cells, or T cells were the source of the cDNA or gDNA that made up the material.

The chain combines TRBV19 with TRBJ2-7, with TRBD2 matching 14 bases. The sequencing sample was made of peripheral blood. This clonotype was obtained from a woman aged 18-35 years with acute or convalescent COVID-19. The CDR3 region is CASSPTSGRAYEQYF. The DNA of the CDR3 is TGTGCCAGTAGCCCGACTAGCGGGAGGGCCTACGAGCAGTACTTC.